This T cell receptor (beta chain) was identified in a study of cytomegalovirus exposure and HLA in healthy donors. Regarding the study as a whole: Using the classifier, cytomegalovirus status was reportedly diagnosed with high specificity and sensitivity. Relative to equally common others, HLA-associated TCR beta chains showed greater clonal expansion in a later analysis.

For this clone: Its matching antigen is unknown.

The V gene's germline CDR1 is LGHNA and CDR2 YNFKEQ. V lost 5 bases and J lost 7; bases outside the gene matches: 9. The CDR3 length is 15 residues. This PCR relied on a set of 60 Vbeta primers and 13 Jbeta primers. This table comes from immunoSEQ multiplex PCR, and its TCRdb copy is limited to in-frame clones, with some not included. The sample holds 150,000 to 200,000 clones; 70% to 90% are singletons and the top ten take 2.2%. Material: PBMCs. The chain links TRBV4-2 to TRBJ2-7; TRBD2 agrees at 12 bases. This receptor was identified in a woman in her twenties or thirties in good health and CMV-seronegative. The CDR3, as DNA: TGTGCCAGCAGCTACCTACTAGCGGGAGGAGAAGAGCAGTACTTC. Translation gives CASSYLLAGGEEQYF.